This TCR beta chain was found in a study of control samples from healthy donors and cancer patients (dated by TCRdb to between 2020 and 2021). Libraries were built with the immunoSEQ multiplex PCR assay. The source is immuneACCESS, and TCRdb retained only in-frame sequences with V and J called. Part of the clones is not carried over; for the studies checked, unresolved V genes explain less than half of this, and the remainder is unexplained. A total of about 120,000 clones appear in this sample, roughly 90% of them only once. The ten largest clones represent 30% to 50% of the sample. Clipping removes 4 bases from V and 2 bases from J, with 7 as the unmatched junction base count. CDR1 and CDR2 are read off the germline V gene as LGHNA and YNFKEQ. The CDR3 runs 16 amino acids, cysteine and phenylalanine included. The entry retains the CDR3 DNA only, 48 bases that are in frame from base 1. A word on this clone: Its recognized antigen is unknown. Base quality data are lacking; no much larger clone is found one base away.

The specimen was blood. Here the chain combines TRBV4-2 and TRBJ1-5; TRBD1 lines up with 8 middle nucleotides. The receptor comes from a man aged 45-60 years in good health. The nucleotides are TGTGCCAGCAGCCCAGGACAGGGTCTAGGCAATCAGCCCCAGCATTTT. It specifies CASSPGQGLGNQPQHF.